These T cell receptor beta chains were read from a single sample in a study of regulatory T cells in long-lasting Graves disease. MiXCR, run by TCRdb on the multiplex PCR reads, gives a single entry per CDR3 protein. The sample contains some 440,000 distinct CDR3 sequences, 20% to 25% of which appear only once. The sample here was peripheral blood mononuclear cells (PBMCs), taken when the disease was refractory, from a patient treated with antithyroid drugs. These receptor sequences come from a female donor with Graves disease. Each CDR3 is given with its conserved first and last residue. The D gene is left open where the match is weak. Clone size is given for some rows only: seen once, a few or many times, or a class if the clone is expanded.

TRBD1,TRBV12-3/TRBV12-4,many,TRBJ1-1,CASRNRGRTEAFF,TGTGCCAGCAGAAACAGGGGGAGAACTGAAGCTTTCTTT
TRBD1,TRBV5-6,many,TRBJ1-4,CASSMGRQGEKLFF,TGTGCCAGCAGCATGGGGAGACAGGGTGAAAAACTGTTTTTT
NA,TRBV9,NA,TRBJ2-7,CASSVADSSGYEQYF,TGTGCCAGCAGCGTAGCTGACTCCTCCGGTTACGAGCAGTACTTC
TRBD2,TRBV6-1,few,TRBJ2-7,CASSAAGGRGAYEQYF,TGTGCCAGCAGTGCCGCCGGCGGGAGGGGAGCCTACGAGCAGTACTTC
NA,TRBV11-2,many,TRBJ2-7,CASSTQTGRHYEQYF,TGTGCCAGCAGCACACAAACGGGACGGCACTACGAGCAGTACTTC
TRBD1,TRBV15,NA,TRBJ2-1,CATSRADRKGEQFF,TGTGCCACCAGCAGAGCGGACAGGAAGGGCGAGCAGTTCTTC
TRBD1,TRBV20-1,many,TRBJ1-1,CSAKDPGTGDTEAFF,TGCAGTGCTAAAGATCCCGGGACAGGGGACACTGAAGCTTTCTTT
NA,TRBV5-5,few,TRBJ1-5,CASSLPTTRQPQHF,TGTGCCAGCAGCTTGCCGACCACGCGACAGCCCCAGCATTTT
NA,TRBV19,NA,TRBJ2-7,CASSIFTGYEQYF,TGTGCCAGTAGTATATTCACAGGCTACGAGCAGTACTTC
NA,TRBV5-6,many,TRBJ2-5,CASSRTGSGETQYF,TGTGCCAGCAGCCGAACTGGCAGTGGAGAGACCCAGTACTTC
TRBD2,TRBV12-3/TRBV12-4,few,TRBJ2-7,CASSLLAGSDEQYF,TGTGCCAGCAGTTTACTAGCGGGAAGTGACGAGCAGTACTTC
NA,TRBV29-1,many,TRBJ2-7,CSVPGQVMNEQYF,TGCAGCGTCCCGGGACAAGTTATGAACGAGCAGTACTTC
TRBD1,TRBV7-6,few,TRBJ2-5,CASSFEGAHGETQYF,TGTGCCAGCAGCTTCGAGGGGGCGCACGGTGAGACCCAGTACTTC
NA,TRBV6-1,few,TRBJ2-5,CASNDGETQYF,TGTGCCAGCAACGATGGGGAGACCCAGTACTTC
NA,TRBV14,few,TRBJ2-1,CASSRAPGVPYNEQFF,TGTGCCAGCAGTAGGGCACCTGGAGTCCCCTACAATGAGCAGTTCTTC
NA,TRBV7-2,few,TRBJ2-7,CASSKGPEQYF,TGTGCCAGCAGCAAGGGACCGGAGCAGTACTTC
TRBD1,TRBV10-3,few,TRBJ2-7,CAISESIGRGLEQYF,TGTGCCATCAGTGAGTCGATCGGCAGGGGGCTCGAGCAGTACTTC
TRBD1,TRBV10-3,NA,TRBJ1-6,CAISGGGDRSHPLHF,TGTGCCATCAGTGGGGGGGGGGACAGATCACATCCCCTCCACTTT
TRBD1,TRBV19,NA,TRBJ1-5,CASSISAGGGNQPQHF,TGTGCCAGTAGTATTTCGGCAGGGGGCGGCAATCAGCCCCAGCATTTT
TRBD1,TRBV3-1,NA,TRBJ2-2,CASSTRRTGDVIAGELFF,TGTGCCAGCAGCACGCGAAGGACAGGGGATGTGATCGCCGGGGAGCTGTTTTTT
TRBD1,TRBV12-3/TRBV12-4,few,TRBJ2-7,CANRGPYEQYF,TGTGCCAACAGGGGGCCGTACGAGCAGTACTTC
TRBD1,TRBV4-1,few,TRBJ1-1,CASSRHRDSDTEAFF,TGCGCCAGCAGCCGACACCGGGACAGTGACACTGAAGCTTTCTTT
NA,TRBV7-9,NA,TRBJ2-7,CASSSPAGPGEPQYF,TGTGCCAGCAGCTCCCCAGCCGGCCCCGGTGAACCGCAGTACTTC
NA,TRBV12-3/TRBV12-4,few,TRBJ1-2,CASSWNLEDGYTF,TGTGCCAGCAGTTGGAATCTAGAGGATGGCTACACCTTC
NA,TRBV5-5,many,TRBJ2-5,CASSIRTGSVQETQYF,TGTGCCAGCAGCATCCGAACCGGAAGTGTCCAAGAGACCCAGTACTTC
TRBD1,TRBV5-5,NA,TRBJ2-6,CASSLFTGGFSGANVLTF,TGTGCCAGCAGCTTGTTTACAGGGGGCTTCTCTGGGGCCAACGTCCTGACTTTC
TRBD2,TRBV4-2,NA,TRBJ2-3,CASSQDLVPRLAALKGGDTQYF,TGTGCCAGCAGCCAAGATCTCGTTCCCCGACTAGCGGCCTTGAAGGGTGGAGATACGCAGTATTTT
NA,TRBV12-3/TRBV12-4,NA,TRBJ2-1,CASSRGDGNEQFF,TGTGCCAGCAGTCGAGGGGACGGAAATGAGCAGTTCTTC
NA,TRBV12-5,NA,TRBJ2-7,CASGLLRSKPGDSYEQYF,TGTGCTAGTGGTTTACTAAGGAGTAAGCCCGGAGACTCCTACGAGCAGTACTTC
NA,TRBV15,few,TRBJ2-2,CATSRDGQRNTGELFF,TGTGCCACCAGCAGAGATGGACAGAGGAACACCGGGGAGCTGTTTTTT
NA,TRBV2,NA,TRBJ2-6,CASRAGGNSGANVLTF,TGTGCCAGCAGGGCCGGGGGAAACTCTGGGGCCAACGTCCTGACTTTC
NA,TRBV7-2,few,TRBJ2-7,CASRQSEQYF,TGTGCCAGCAGACAGAGCGAGCAGTACTTC
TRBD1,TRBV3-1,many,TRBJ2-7,CASSHVGTGSYEQYF,TGTGCCAGCAGCCATGTTGGGACAGGGTCCTACGAGCAGTACTTC
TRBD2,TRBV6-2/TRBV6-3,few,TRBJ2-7,CASNLASGIFYEQYF,TGTGCCAGCAACTTAGCTAGCGGGATTTTTTACGAGCAGTACTTC
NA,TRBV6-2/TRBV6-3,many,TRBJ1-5,CASSYPSRSQPQHF,TGTGCCAGCAGTTATCCCTCACGGTCACAGCCCCAGCATTTT